The 5 T cell receptor beta chains presented below share a single source sample, sequenced in a study of T-cell memory formation after mild COVID-19. Each CDR3 protein is one row after TCRdb ran MiXCR on the 5' RACE reads. The data hold roughly 170,000 distinct CDR3 sequences, with about a fifth observed a single time. The sample consisted of PBMCs or a T cell subset sorted from them (not recorded which). The receptors derive from a young man who had mild COVID-19 (a few samples of this study predate the infection). Cell type and time point are not known.

In its sample, this clonotype was seen many times. The chain is built from TRBV7-3 and TRBJ2-5, with 8 positions matching TRBD2. The CDR3 is 15 amino acids. Germline V CDR1 and CDR2: SGHTA, FQGTGA. V shed 1 base and J 4 bases; nucleotides not matched to a gene: 5. The CDR3 here is CASSLNGGAGETQYF. CDR3 DNA: TGTGCCAGCAGCTTAAACGGGGGGGCGGGAGAGACCCAGTACTTC.

The V call is TRBV20-1, the J call TRBJ1-5; TRBD1 might be the D (5 bases). Germline V gives CDR1 DFQATT, CDR2 SNEGSKA (reference sequence). The CDR3 length is 14 residues. V lost 1 base and J lost 2, with 9 bases in between. CDR3 in DNA: TGCAGTGCTAGAGCCAGGGAGGGCAATCAGCCCCAGCATTTT. This encodes CSARAREGNQPQHF.

This clonotype was detected a few times. The V gene is TRBV7-8, the J gene TRBJ1-2; D is undetermined. This CDR3 spans 14 amino acids. The V end was cut by 2 bases, the J end by 4 bases, with 11 bases between. Germline CDR1 SGHVS, CDR2 FQNEAQ. The CDR3 loop reads CASSLNTLAYGYTF. For the CDR3, the DNA is TGTGCCAGCAGCTTAAATACCCTCGCCTATGGCTACACCTTC.

This clonotype was detected a few times. The rearrangement links TRBV12-3 or TRBV12-4 to TRBJ2-2, with 8 bases identical to TRBD2. This CDR3 contains 15 residues. Germline trimming cut 6 bases from V and 5 bases from J; bases unmatched to any gene: 8. The CDR3 sequence is CASSQRGKDTGELFF. CDR3 sequence (DNA): TGTGCCAGCAGCCAGCGGGGGAAGGATACCGGGGAGCTGTTTTTT.

The V call is TRBV7-8, the J call TRBJ2-7; no reliable D call. V was shortened by 5 bases and J by 0 bases, with 5 bases between the two germline ends. CDR3 size: 12 residues. The V gene's germline CDR1 is SGHVS and CDR2 FQNEAQ. CDR3: CASSPHSYEQYF. DNA of the CDR3: TGTGCCAGCAGCCCACACTCCTACGAGCAGTACTTC.